The T cell receptor beta chain described here comes from a study of long-term antiretroviral therapy in people with HIV. About this clone: Its antigen is currently unknown.

Study results and caveats: When set beside controls, HIV repertoires had CDR3 length ranges that were narrower.

CDR1 and CDR2 from the germline V gene are SGDLS and YYNGEE. The V gene lost 4 bases and the J gene lost 6 bases, with 20 bases spanning the gap. The CDR3 sequence is 17 residues long. The study drew at least one pre-ART and at least two post-ART PBMC samples from every donor. Run at survey level, the immunoSEQ assay was version v3.0. Researchers set sequencing to target roughly 40,000-50,000 T-cell genomes per sample. Data came from immunoSEQ multiplex PCR; TCRdb stores just in-frame clones and leaves some out. The table has 20,000 to 30,000 clones, roughly 83% seen once; the top ten hold about 5.7%.

V and J are TRBV9 and TRBJ1-6, with D maybe TRBD1 (5 bases). The receptor was isolated from a man aged 25 to 40 with HIV. This sample comprised unsorted PBMCs, obtained 0.7 years before starting antiretroviral therapy. CDR3 DNA sequence: TGTGCCAGCAGCCCTGGCGCAGGGACCCCTTTTAATTCACCCCTCCACTTT. It encodes CASSPGAGTPFNSPLHF.